The 25 T cell receptor beta chains presented below share a single source sample, sequenced in a study of blood T cell repertoires in COVID-19. Measured with immunoSEQ multiplex PCR; TCRdb has only the in-frame clones, and not every one. The table includes about 110,000 clones, roughly four fifths detected once. Sequences were obtained from peripheral blood. Source of these receptors: a woman of 80 years or more with acute or convalescent COVID-19.

V is TRBV7-2 and J is TRBJ2-1; 9 bases line up with TRBD2. Trimming at V came to 2 bases and at J to 14 bases, leaving 10 bases not matched to a gene. This CDR3 contains 14 residues. Germline assignment: CDR1 SGHTA and CDR2 FQGNSA. In DNA, the CDR3 is TGTGCCAGCAGCTTACCGCTAGCGGGATTCAGGAAGTTCTTC. It specifies CASSLPLAGFRKFF. Full variable domain (outside the CDR3, taken from reference TRBV7-2 and TRBJ2-1): GAGVSQSPSNKVTEKGKDVELRCDPISGHTALYWYRQSLGQGLEFLIYFQGNSAPDKSGLPSDRFSAERTGGSVSTLTIQRTQQEDSAVYLCASSLPLAGFRKFFGPGTRLTVL.

The J gene is TRBJ2-1, the V gene TRBV29-1, with 7 bases aligning to TRBD2. Trimming at V came to 7 bases and at J to 8 bases, leaving 14 bases not matched to a gene. Germline V CDR1 and CDR2: SQVTM, ANQGSEA. This CDR3 is 14 amino acids long. The CDR3: CSATIAGAIDEQFF. The CDR3 DNA reads TGCAGCGCGACGATAGCGGGCGCTATCGATGAGCAGTTCTTC.

The chain uses TRBV30 and TRBJ2-1, with D uncertain. Germline V gene data show CDR1 as GTSNPN and CDR2 as SVGIG (reference sequence). This CDR3 has 11 residues. Trimming cost V 5 bases and J 6 bases, with 8 bases left between them. Here the CDR3 DNA reads TGTGCCTGGGGGCTTGGCAATGAGCAGTTCTTC. Translating it yields CAWGLGNEQFF.

The chain uses TRBV18 and TRBJ2-1; 8 nucleotides agree with TRBD2. Germline assignment: CDR1 KGHSH and CDR2 LQKENI. V lost 2 bases to trimming and J lost 4 bases; unmatched junction nucleotides: 7. This CDR3 is built from 16 residues. The CDR3 spells CASSPSPGGLYNEQFF. The CDR3 coding sequence is TGTGCCAGCTCACCATCCCCGGGAGGGCTATACAATGAGCAGTTCTTC.

The chain carries TRBV5-1 and TRBJ2-1; 9 positions match TRBD1. Germline trimming cut 5 bases from V and 6 bases from J; bases unmatched to any gene: 9. The CDR3 covers 15 residues. Germline V CDR1 and CDR2: SGHRS, YFSETQ. The DNA for the CDR3 is TGCGCCAGCAGTCCTGGACAGGGGTCCGGCAATGAGCAGTTCTTC. Its translation is CASSPGQGSGNEQFF.

The chain has TRBV7-9 and TRBJ2-3; TRBD2 matches at 12 bases. V shed 5 bases and J 2 bases; nucleotides not matched to a gene: 8. The CDR3 consists of 17 residues. CDR1 and CDR2 from the germline V gene are SEHNR and FQNEAQ (reference sequence). DNA for the CDR3: TGTGCCAGCAGCGACGGCTGGACTAGCGGGAACACAGATACGCAGTATTTT. Protein sequence: CASSDGWTSGNTDTQYF.

The chain couples TRBV11-2 to TRBJ1-2, with TRBD1 matching 8 bases. The J segment lost 2 bases and the V segment lost 3 bases, leaving 5 bases of the junction unmatched. CDR1 SGHAT and CDR2 FQNNGV come from the germline V gene. The CDR3 loop spans 15 amino acids. CDR3 in DNA: TGTGCCAGCAGCTTCACAGGGGGATCGAACTATGGCTACACCTTC. Amino acids: CASSFTGGSNYGYTF.

J is TRBJ2-1 and V is TRBV5-1, with 8 bases fitting TRBD2. CDR1 and CDR2 (germline): SGHRS, YFSETQ. J lost 8 bases, V lost 6 bases, and 10 bases had no gene match. CDR3 length: 14 amino acids. The CDR3 sequence is CASKGVAGWDEQFF. The CDR3 nucleotides read TGCGCCAGCAAAGGGGTAGCGGGATGGGATGAGCAGTTCTTC.

This CDR3 reads CASSLLDRGGTEAFF. CDR3 sequence (DNA): TGTGCCAGCAGCTTATTAGACAGGGGCGGCACTGAAGCTTTCTTT. The gene calls are TRBV13 and TRBJ1-1; 8 nucleotides line up with TRBD1. The CDR3 extends over 15 amino acids. In germline, CDR1 is PRHDT, CDR2 FYEKMQ (reference sequence). J lost 4 bases, V lost 2 bases, and 6 bases had no gene match.

The V and J genes are TRBV5-1 and TRBJ2-4; no reliable D call. V lost 2 bases to trimming and J lost 4 bases, with 10 bases between them. From germline, CDR1 is SGHRS and CDR2 YFSETQ. The CDR3 covers 14 residues. The CDR3 spells CASSLESIKNIQYF. The DNA of the CDR3 is TGCGCCAGCAGCTTAGAGTCTATTAAAAACATTCAGTACTTC.

The chain recombines TRBV7-2 with TRBJ2-1, with D perhaps TRBD2 (6 bases). Trimming took off 3 bases at V and 3 bases at J, with 21 bases between the two ends. The CDR3 length is 18 residues. From germline, CDR1 is SGHTA and CDR2 FQGNSA. The CDR3 protein is CASSFRSGSLLFYNEQFF. DNA for the CDR3: TGTGCCAGCAGCTTTAGGAGCGGGTCTCTCCTTTTCTACAATGAGCAGTTCTTC. Full variable domain (outside the CDR3, taken from reference TRBV7-2 and TRBJ2-1): GAGVSQSPSNKVTEKGKDVELRCDPISGHTALYWYRQSLGQGLEFLIYFQGNSAPDKSGLPSDRFSAERTGGSVSTLTIQRTQQEDSAVYLCASSFRSGSLLFYNEQFFGPGTRLTVL.

CDR3: CASSQDRETQYF. The CDR3 coding sequence is TGCGCCAGCAGCCAAGACAGAGAGACCCAGTACTTC. This chain connects TRBV4-1 to TRBJ2-5; D is undetermined. V was trimmed by 0 bases and J by 4 bases, leaving 3 bases between them. CDR3 size: 12 residues. The germline CDR1 and CDR2 sequences are MGHRA and YSYEKL.

J is TRBJ2-1 and V is TRBV24-1; 7 bases are a match to TRBD2. Trimming at V came to 10 bases and at J to 0 bases, leaving 2 bases not matched to a gene. Germline V gene sequence: CDR1 KGHDR, CDR2 SFDVKD. This CDR3 is built from 13 residues. The CDR3 sequence is CATRESSYNEQFF. In DNA, the CDR3 is TGTGCCACGCGGGAGAGCTCCTACAATGAGCAGTTCTTC.

The V call is TRBV2, the J call TRBJ2-5; 13 bases align to TRBD2. The CDR3 consists of 16 residues. The trim removed 3 bases at V and 5 bases at J, leaving 6 bases unmatched. Germline lookup yields CDR1 SNHLY and CDR2 FYNNEI. The chain's CDR3 is CASSDRTSGRKETQYF. In DNA form, the CDR3 reads TGTGCCAGCAGTGATAGGACTAGCGGGAGAAAGGAGACCCAGTACTTC.

There are a few counts of this clone. The gene calls are TRBV25-1 and TRBJ1-3, with D possibly being TRBD1 (5 bases). The V gene's germline CDR1 is MGHDK and CDR2 SYGVNS. Between the trimmed V and J ends, which lost 4 bases and 4 bases, there was a span of 14 bases. The CDR3 is made up of 15 amino acids. In nucleotides, the CDR3 is TGTGCCAGCAGTGCTTCGGGGGGAGGAGGAAACACCATATATTTT. Protein: CASSASGGGGNTIYF.

This sequence joins TRBV10-3 and TRBJ2-5, with 7 bases matching TRBD1. V trimming: 10 bases; J trimming: 4 bases; junction bases outside the gene matches: 3. Germline CDR1 reads ENHRY; CDR2 reads SYGVKD. The CDR3 extends over 11 amino acids. CDR3 sequence: CATRQGETQYF. The DNA for the CDR3 is TGTGCCACTCGACAGGGAGAGACCCAGTACTTC.

This rearrangement joins TRBV19 to TRBJ2-7, with D tentatively TRBD2 (6 bases). Germline V CDR1 and CDR2: LNHDA, SQIVND (reference sequence). Trimming pared 3 bases from V and 7 bases from J, leaving 19 bases between. CDR3 length equals 15 residues. The CDR3 nucleotides are TGTGCCAGTAGTATCTCGGGACTTCGGGTTTATGAGCAGTACTTC. Protein sequence: CASSISGLRVYEQYF. The complete variable domain, with remaining parts taken from reference TRBV19 and TRBJ2-7, reads DGGITQSPKYLFRKEGQNVTLSCEQNLNHDAMYWYRQDPGQGLRLIYYSQIVNDFQKGDIAEGYSVSREKKESFPLTVTSAQKNPTAFYLCASSISGLRVYEQYFGPGTRLTVT.

V and J are TRBV16 and TRBJ1-1, with D maybe TRBD1 (5 bases). The ends were cut back, 2 bases at V and 4 bases at J, with 14 bases in the middle. The CDR3 loop spans 15 amino acids. Germline V gene sequence: CDR1 KGHSY, CDR2 FQNENV. The CDR3 nucleotides read TGTGCCAGCAGCCAAGCCCCAGGGTTAGGCACTGAAGCTTTCTTT. Its protein product is CASSQAPGLGTEAFF. Together with reference TRBV16 and TRBJ1-1, the CDR3 gives the full variable domain: GEEVAQTPKHLVRGEGQKAKLYCAPIKGHSYVFWYQQVLKNEFKFLISFQNENVFDETGMPKERFSAKCLPNSPCSLEIQATKLEDSAVYFCASSQAPGLGTEAFFGQGTRLTVV.

The chain carries TRBV28 and TRBJ2-5; 7 bases match TRBD2. The CDR3 is made up of 17 amino acids. Per the germline V gene, CDR1 is MDHEN and CDR2 is SYDVKM. J lost 2 bases, V lost 5 bases, and 14 bases had no gene match. CDR3 DNA sequence: TGTGCCAGCAGTCCCATTACGGGGAGGGCCGGGCAAGAGACCCAGTACTTC. Translating it yields CASSPITGRAGQETQYF.

V is TRBV9 and J is TRBJ2-3, with TRBD2 identical over 7 bases. V shed 4 bases and J 4 bases; nucleotides not matched to a gene: 15. The CDR3 has 17 residues. Germline CDR1 reads SGDLS; CDR2 reads YYNGEE. In DNA form, the CDR3 reads TGTGCCAGCAGCCGTCTTCCGGGAGGTGGGTTCGCAGATACGCAGTATTTT. Encoded protein: CASSRLPGGGFADTQYF.

V is TRBV28 and J is TRBJ1-5, with TRBD1 matching 9 bases. Per the germline V gene, CDR1 is MDHEN and CDR2 is SYDVKM. Trimming at V came to 6 bases and at J to 4 bases, leaving 4 bases not matched to a gene. The CDR3 has 14 residues. This CDR3 is CASRSDRGNQPQHF. CDR3 DNA sequence: TGTGCCAGCAGGTCCGACAGGGGGAATCAGCCCCAGCATTTT.

J is TRBJ2-1 and V is TRBV7-9, with 8 bases matching TRBD2. Germline V CDR1 and CDR2: SEHNR, FQNEAQ (reference sequence). CDR3 size: 16 residues. V was pared by 5 bases and J by 5 bases, with 11 bases of the junction left unmatched. The chain's CDR3 is CASSRLSGDFNNEQFF. For the CDR3, the DNA is TGTGCCAGCAGCAGACTTAGCGGGGACTTCAACAATGAGCAGTTCTTC.

The chain couples TRBV27 to TRBJ1-1; perhaps TRBD1 as D (6 bases). The CDR3 sequence is 15 residues long. With 8 bases removed from V and 4 bases from J, the gap between germline ends came to 20 bases. Germline V gives CDR1 MNHEY, CDR2 SMNVEV (reference sequence). CDR3 nucleotides: TGTGCCAGCGGACGCAACAGGGAGGGTACCACTGAAGCTTTCTTT. Translating gives CASGRNREGTTEAFF.

The V call is TRBV29-1, the J call TRBJ2-1; 10 nucleotides match TRBD1. The CDR3 consists of 12 residues. Germline loops: CDR1 SQVTM, CDR2 ANQGSEA. The V and J ends lost 7 bases and 6 bases, in that order; junction bases with no gene match: 3. This CDR3 is CSARTGGNEQFF. Here the CDR3 DNA reads TGCAGCGCCAGGACAGGGGGCAATGAGCAGTTCTTC.

In its sample, this clone was seen once. The CDR3 sequence is CASSPARTGTEAFF. The DNA of the CDR3 is TGTGCCAGCAGCCCCGCTCGTACCGGGACAGAAGCTTTCTTT. This chain uses TRBV3-1 (or the pseudogene TRBV3-2) with TRBJ1-1; weak D call: TRBD1 (6 bases). Germline-derived CDR1 and CDR2 are LGHDT and YNNKEL (reference sequence). The CDR3 spans 14 residues. Trimming stripped 4 bases from V and 8 bases from J, with 17 bases between.